These 18 T cell receptor beta chains were sequenced from one sample in a study of CD8+CD57+ T cells in acquired aplastic anemia. Profiles of TCR beta VDJ and CDR3 were generated from a genomic DNA template. TCRdb independently ran MiXCR on the reads; one entry per CDR3 protein. Of about 150,000 distinct CDR3 sequences in the sample, around half are singletons; the top ten hold about 12%. CD8+CD57+ cell expansion, shown by flow cytometry, had occurred in the patients selected for sequencing. The sample taken for sequencing was sorted CD4+, CD8+, or CD8+CD57+ T cells (not recorded which) from PBMCs. These receptors came from a human donor with aplastic anemia.

This clonotype was seen ten or more times. CDR3 in DNA: TGTGCCAGCAGACCCCCCGGGACAGGGGACTATGGCTACACCTTC. Protein product: CASRPPGTGDYGYTF. The chain employs TRBV7-9 and TRBJ1-2; TRBD1 aligns across 10 bases. Per germline, CDR1 SEHNR and CDR2 FQNEAQ (reference sequence). The CDR3 is made up of 15 amino acids. Trimming took 6 bases from V and 3 from J; bases not matched to a gene: 7.

This clonotype was detected many times. The V call is TRBV20-1, the J call TRBJ2-1; D is tentatively TRBD1 or TRBD2 (6 bases each). Trimming took off 3 bases at V and 2 bases at J, with 11 bases between the two ends. CDR3 length equals 14 residues. Germline V gives CDR1 DFQATT, CDR2 SNEGSKA (reference sequence). The CDR3 here is CSASSRGPYNEQFF. The DNA for the CDR3 is TGCAGTGCTAGTTCTCGGGGGCCCTACAATGAGCAGTTCTTC.

This clonotype was picked up many times. V and J are TRBV19 and TRBJ2-2; D gene unclear. CDR1 and CDR2 from the germline V gene are LNHDA and SQIVND (reference sequence). The CDR3 covers 13 residues. With 3 bases removed from V and 14 bases from J, the gap between germline ends came to 16 bases. The CDR3 is CASSIVSKDDLFF. The DNA of the CDR3 is TGTGCCAGTAGTATCGTGAGCAAGGACGATCTGTTTTTT.

This clonotype was recorded only once. This chain joins TRBV5-1 and TRBJ2-3; D possibly corresponds to TRBD2 (6 bases). This CDR3 comprises 14 residues. Trimming took 3 bases from V and 3 from J, leaving 11 bases between them. Germline-derived CDR1 and CDR2 are SGHRS and YFSETQ. CDR3 amino acids: CASSWGEKTDTQYF. The CDR3 nucleotides read TGCGCCAGCAGCTGGGGGGAGAAAACAGATACGCAGTATTTT. Full variable domain (remainder filled in from reference TRBV5-1 and TRBJ2-3): KAGVTQTPRYLIKTRGQQVTLSCSPISGHRSVSWYQQTPGQGLQFLFEYFSETQRNKGNFPGRFSGRQFSNSRSEMNVSTLELGDSALYLCASSWGEKTDTQYFGPGTRLTVL.

V is TRBV15 and J is TRBJ2-1; D is uncertain. CDR1 and CDR2 (germline): LNHNV, YYDKDF (reference sequence). The CDR3 spans 14 residues. Trimming cost V 1 base and J 8 bases, with 12 bases left between them. In DNA form, the CDR3 reads TGTGCCACCAGCAGAGCCCAAGTTGGGGATGAGCAGTTCTTC. It translates to CATSRAQVGDEQFF.

Remarks on this clonotype: The junction departs from the called germline gene at one end, perhaps through a read error. This chain joins TRBV7-8 and TRBJ2-3; TRBD1 or TRBD2 may be the D gene (6 bases each). The CDR3 contains 14 residues. The V gene's germline CDR1 is SGHVS and CDR2 FQNEAQ. Written as DNA, the CDR3 is TGTGCCAGCGGCTTATTGGGGGGCGCAGATACGCAGTATTTT. The encoded protein is CASGLLGGADTQYF.

This rearrangement joins TRBV5-4 to TRBJ1-2; D not resolved. The V gene lost 4 bases and the J gene lost 0 bases, with 10 bases spanning the gap. The CDR3 spans 14 residues. Germline V gene lookup returns CDR1 SGHNT and CDR2 YYREEE (reference sequence). CDR3 bases: TGTGCCAGCAGCCAAGATGTCCCTAACTATGGCTACACCTTC. Translated, it gives CASSQDVPNYGYTF. Based on the CDR3 plus reference TRBV5-4 and TRBJ1-2, the full variable domain is ETGVTQSPTHLIKTRGQQVTLRCSSQSGHNTVSWYQQALGQGPQFIFQYYREEENGRGNFPPRFSGLQFPNYSSELNVNALELDDSALYLCASSQDVPNYGYTFGSGTRLTVV.

In regard to this clonotype: Mismatch with germline at one junction end may stem from a read error. The rearrangement joins TRBV7-9 to TRBJ2-7; 7 bases align to TRBD2. Germline V CDR1 and CDR2: SEHNR, FQNEAQ (reference sequence). The CDR3 contains 13 residues. The CDR3 DNA reads TGTGCCAGCAGCCATTCCGGCGCGCGTGCGGGAGACTTC. Protein product: CASSHSGARAGDF.

A note on this clonotype: A much more abundant neighbour one base away suggests this may be a read error. V and J are TRBV9 and TRBJ1-4; D ambiguous. Germline V gene lookup returns CDR1 SGDLS and CDR2 YYNGEE. The CDR3 loop spans 15 amino acids. The DNA of the CDR3 is TGTGCCGGCAGCACTGGACGGATTACTAATGAAAAACTGTTTTTT. Amino acids: CAGSTGRITNEKLFF.

This chain uses TRBV7-2 with TRBJ2-7, with D perhaps TRBD1 (5 bases). The CDR3 totals 14 residues. Germline CDR1 is SGHTA and CDR2 is FQGNSA. V was shortened by 5 bases and J by 0 bases, with 11 bases between the two germline ends. CDR3 loop: CASSEQAISYEQYF. As DNA, the CDR3 is TGTGCCAGCAGCGAACAGGCGATCTCCTACGAGCAGTACTTC.

Only a few counts were recorded for this clonotype. The chain links TRBV6-6 to TRBJ1-2, with 7 bases that match TRBD1. The CDR3 has 16 amino acids. Trimming at V came to 2 bases and at J to 7 bases, leaving 13 bases not matched to a gene. Germline CDR1 is MNHNY and CDR2 is SVGAGI (reference sequence). The CDR3: CASSYTMEQGSLGYTF. In DNA, the CDR3 is TGTGCCAGCAGTTACACTATGGAACAGGGGTCACTTGGCTACACCTTC.

The genes are TRBV7-8 and TRBJ1-1, with a tentative D call TRBD1 (6 bases). V was shortened by 5 bases and J by 5 bases, with 18 bases between the two germline ends. Germline CDR1 is SGHVS and CDR2 is FQNEAQ. The CDR3 consists of 15 residues. The CDR3 nucleotides read TGTGCCAGCAGCCCACCCGGGACAATTGGTACTGAAGCTTTCTTT. Translated, it gives CASSPPGTIGTEAFF. Complete variable domain (other parts from reference TRBV7-8 and TRBJ1-1): GAGVSQSPRYKVAKRGQDVALRCDPISGHVSLFWYQQALGQGPEFLTYFQNEAQLDKSGLPSDRFFAERPEGSVSTLKIQRTQQEDSAVYLCASSPPGTIGTEAFFGQGTRLTVV.

At least ten counts were recorded for this clonotype. The chain combines TRBV2 with TRBJ2-7, with 10 bases fitting TRBD1. This CDR3 has 14 residues. The V segment lost 5 bases and the J segment 3 bases; nucleotides outside the gene matches: 4. From germline, CDR1 is SNHLY and CDR2 FYNNEI. The CDR3: CASSNRDRGYEQYF. CDR3 nucleotides: TGTGCCAGCAGTAACCGGGACAGGGGCTACGAGCAGTACTTC. Full variable domain (remainder filled in from reference TRBV2 and TRBJ2-7): EPEVTQTPSHQVTQMGQEVILRCVPISNHLYFYWYRQILGQKVEFLVSFYNNEISEKSEIFDDQFSVERPDGSNFTLKIRSTKLEDSAMYFCASSNRDRGYEQYFGPGTRLTVT.

V is TRBV5-5 and J is TRBJ2-7, with 7 bases lining up with TRBD1. The CDR3 has 13 amino acids. J was trimmed by 1 base and V by 7 bases; bases with no gene match: 5. CDR1 is SGHKS, CDR2 YYEKEE, per germline (reference sequence). CDR3 protein: CASRLQGSYEQYF. CDR3 nucleotide sequence: TGTGCCAGCCGGCTACAGGGGTCCTACGAGCAGTACTTC.

The chain uses TRBV20-1 and TRBJ2-3, with unresolved D. This CDR3 region has 11 residues. Germline CDR1 and CDR2: DFQATT and SNEGSKA (reference sequence). V lost 8 bases and J lost 2, with 8 bases in between. The CDR3 coding sequence is TGCAGTATTAAATACACAGATACGCAGTATTTT. It specifies CSIKYTDTQYF.

The V gene is TRBV5-6, the J gene TRBJ2-7; 8 positions match TRBD1. Trimming at V came to 7 bases and at J to 4 bases, leaving 7 bases not matched to a gene. This CDR3 is built from 13 residues. Germline V gene lookup returns CDR1 SGHDT and CDR2 YYEEEE. CDR3 region: CASRGQAAYEQYF. The CDR3 nucleotides read TGTGCCAGCCGGGGACAGGCCGCATACGAGCAGTACTTC.

The CDR3 sequence: CSATDGGDGASYEQYF. CDR3 nucleotides: TGCAGTGCTACCGACGGGGGGGACGGAGCCTCCTACGAGCAGTACTTC. The chain links TRBV20-1 to TRBJ2-7; 8 nucleotides line up with TRBD2. The germline gives CDR1 DFQATT, CDR2 SNEGSKA (reference sequence). This CDR3 is 16 amino acids long. V trimming: 4 bases; J trimming: 0 bases; junction bases outside the gene matches: 11.

About this clonotype itself: Germline is not matched at one junction end, which may reflect a read error. This chain uses TRBV7-6 with TRBJ1-2, with a possible D match to TRBD1 (5 bases). The CDR3 loop spans 15 amino acids. The V gene's germline CDR1 is SGHVS and CDR2 FNYEAQ. As DNA, the CDR3 is TGTGTCAGCAGCCCGCAGTCGGGGGGGGACTATGGCTACACCTTC. Protein: CVSSPQSGGDYGYTF. Full variable domain (remainder filled in from reference TRBV7-6 and TRBJ1-2): GAGVSQSPRYKVTKRGQDVALRCDPISGHVSLYWYRQALGQGPEFLTYFNYEAQQDKSGLPNDRFSAERPEGSISTLTIQRTEQRDSAMYRCVSSPQSGGDYGYTFGSGTRLTVV.